This TCR beta chain comes out of a study of monozygotic twins with cystic fibrosis. Study as a whole: Library input was 3 to 3.5 micrograms of fragmented DNA, with about 15 PCR cycles. Study findings and constraints: No link emerged between shared CDR3 counts and age, concordance or severity. Median Simpson clonality of 0.0095 suggested naive T cells predominated. Monozygotic CF twins shared more identical nucleotide clonotypes than unrelated patients.

This CDR3 has 14 amino acids. V shed 4 bases, J shed 5 bases, and the junction held 6 bases outside the gene matches. The germline CDR1 and CDR2 sequences are SGHRS and YFSETQ. As to this clone: Its antigen is as yet unknown.

Here immunoSEQ multiplex PCR was the method, and the copy in TCRdb shows in-frame clones only, minus some. Here the sample spans approximately 23,000 clones, about 87% being singletons. Sequencing input: blood. The J gene is TRBJ1-2, the V gene TRBV5-1; 9 bases match TRBD1. The sequence was obtained from a woman aged 25 to 39 with cystic fibrosis. CDR3 sequence (DNA): TGCGCCAGCAGCCCGCCCGGGACAGGGTATGGCTACACCTTC. Amino acid sequence: CASSPPGTGYGYTF.